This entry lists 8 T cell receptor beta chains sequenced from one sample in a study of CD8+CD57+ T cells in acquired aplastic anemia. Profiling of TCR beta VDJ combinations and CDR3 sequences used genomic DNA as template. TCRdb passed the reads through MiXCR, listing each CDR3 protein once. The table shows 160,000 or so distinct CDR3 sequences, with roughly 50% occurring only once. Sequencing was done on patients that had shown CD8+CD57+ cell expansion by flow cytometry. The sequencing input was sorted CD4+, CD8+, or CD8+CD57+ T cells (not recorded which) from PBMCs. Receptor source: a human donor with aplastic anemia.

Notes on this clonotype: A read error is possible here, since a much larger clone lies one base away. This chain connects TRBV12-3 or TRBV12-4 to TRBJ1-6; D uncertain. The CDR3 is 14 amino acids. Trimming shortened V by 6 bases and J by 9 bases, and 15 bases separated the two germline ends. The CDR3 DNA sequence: TGTGCCAGCAGGAAGACGAGAACGTCTTCACCCCTCCACTTT. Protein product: CASRKTRTSSPLHF.

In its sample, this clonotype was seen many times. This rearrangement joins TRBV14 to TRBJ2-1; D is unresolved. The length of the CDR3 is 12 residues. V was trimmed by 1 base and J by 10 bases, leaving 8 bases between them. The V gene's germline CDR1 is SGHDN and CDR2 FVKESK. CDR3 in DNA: TGTGCCAGCAGCCAAGTGGTTCAGGAGCAGTTCTTC. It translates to CASSQVVQEQFF. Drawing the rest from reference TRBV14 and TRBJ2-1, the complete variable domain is EAGVTQFPSHSVIEKGQTVTLRCDPISGHDNLYWYRRVMGKEIKFLLHFVKESKQDESGMPNNRFLAERTGGTYSTLKVQPAELEDSGVYFCASSQVVQEQFFGPGTRLTVL.

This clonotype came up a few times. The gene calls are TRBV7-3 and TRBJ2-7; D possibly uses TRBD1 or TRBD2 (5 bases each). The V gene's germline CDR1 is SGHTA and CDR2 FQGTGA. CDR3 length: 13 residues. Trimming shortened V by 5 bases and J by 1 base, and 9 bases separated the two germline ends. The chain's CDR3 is CASSRDLSYEQYF. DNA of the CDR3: TGTGCCAGCAGCCGGGACCTGTCCTACGAGCAGTACTTC.

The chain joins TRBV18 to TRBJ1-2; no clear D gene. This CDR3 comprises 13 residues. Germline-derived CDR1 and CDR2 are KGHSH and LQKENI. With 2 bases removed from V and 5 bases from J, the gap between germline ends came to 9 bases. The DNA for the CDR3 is TGTGCCAGCTCACCAAGAACACCTTATGGCTACACCTTC. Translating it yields CASSPRTPYGYTF.

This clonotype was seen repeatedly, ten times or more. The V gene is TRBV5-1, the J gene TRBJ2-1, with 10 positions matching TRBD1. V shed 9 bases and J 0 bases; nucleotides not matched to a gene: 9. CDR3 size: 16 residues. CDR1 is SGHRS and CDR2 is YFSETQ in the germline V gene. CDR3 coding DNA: TGCGCCACCACTAGGACAGGGGGAACCTCCTACAATGAGCAGTTCTTC. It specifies CATTRTGGTSYNEQFF.

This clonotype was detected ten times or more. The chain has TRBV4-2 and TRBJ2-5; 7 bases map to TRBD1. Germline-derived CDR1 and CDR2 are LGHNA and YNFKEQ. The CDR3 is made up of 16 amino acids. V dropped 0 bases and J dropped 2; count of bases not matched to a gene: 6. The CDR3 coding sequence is TGTGCCAGCAGCCAAGATCGGACAGGTCCTCAAGAGACCCAGTACTTC. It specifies CASSQDRTGPQETQYF.

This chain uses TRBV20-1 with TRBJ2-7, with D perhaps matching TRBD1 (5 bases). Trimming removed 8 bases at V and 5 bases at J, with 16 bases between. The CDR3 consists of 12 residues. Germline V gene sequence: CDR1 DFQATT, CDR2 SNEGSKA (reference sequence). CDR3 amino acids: CSCARRANEQYF. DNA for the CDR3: TGCAGTTGTGCTCGCAGGGCCAACGAGCAGTACTTC.

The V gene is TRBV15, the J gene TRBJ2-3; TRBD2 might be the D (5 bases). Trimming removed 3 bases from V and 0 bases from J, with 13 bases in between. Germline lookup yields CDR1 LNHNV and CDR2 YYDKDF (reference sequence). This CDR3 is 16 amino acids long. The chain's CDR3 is CATSSRLSSSTDTQYF. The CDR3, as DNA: TGTGCCACCAGCAGTCGACTATCTTCTAGCACAGATACGCAGTATTTT. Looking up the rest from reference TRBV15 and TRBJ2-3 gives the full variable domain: DAMVIQNPRYQVTQFGKPVTLSCSQTLNHNVMYWYQQKSSQAPKLLFHYYDKDFNNEADTPDNFQSRRPNTSFCFLDIRSPGLGDTAMYLCATSSRLSSSTDTQYFGPGTRLTVL.